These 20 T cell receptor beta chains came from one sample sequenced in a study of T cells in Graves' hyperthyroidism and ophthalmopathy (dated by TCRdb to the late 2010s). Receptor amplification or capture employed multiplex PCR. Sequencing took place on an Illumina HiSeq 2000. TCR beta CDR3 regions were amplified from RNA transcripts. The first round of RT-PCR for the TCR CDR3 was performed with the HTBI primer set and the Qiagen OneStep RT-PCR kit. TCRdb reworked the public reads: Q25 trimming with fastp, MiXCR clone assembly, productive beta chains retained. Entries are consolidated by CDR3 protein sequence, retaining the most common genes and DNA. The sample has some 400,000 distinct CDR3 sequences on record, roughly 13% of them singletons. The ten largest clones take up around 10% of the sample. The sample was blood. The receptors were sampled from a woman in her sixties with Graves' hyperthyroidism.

As DNA, the CDR3 is TGTGCCAGCAGCCCTGTGTGGCGGAGCTCCTACAATGAGCAGTTCTTC. Protein sequence: CASSPVWRSSYNEQFF. The chain recombines TRBV7-8 with TRBJ2-1, with unresolved D. CDR3 length: 16 amino acids. CDR1 and CDR2 from the germline V gene are SGHVS and FQNEAQ. V lost 5 bases to trimming and J lost 0 bases, with 14 bases between them.

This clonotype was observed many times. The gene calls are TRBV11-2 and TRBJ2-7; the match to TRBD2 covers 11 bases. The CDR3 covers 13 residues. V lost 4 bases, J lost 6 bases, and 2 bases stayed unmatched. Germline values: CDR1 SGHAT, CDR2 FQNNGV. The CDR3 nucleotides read TGTGCCAGCAGCTCAGGACTAGCGGGCGAGCAGTACTTC. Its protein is CASSSGLAGEQYF.

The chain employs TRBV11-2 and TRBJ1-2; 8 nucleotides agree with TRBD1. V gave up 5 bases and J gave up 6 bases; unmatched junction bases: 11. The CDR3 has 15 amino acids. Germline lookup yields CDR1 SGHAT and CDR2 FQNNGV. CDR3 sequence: CASSQAWQGADGYTF. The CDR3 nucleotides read TGTGCCAGCAGCCAAGCCTGGCAGGGGGCGGATGGCTACACCTTC.

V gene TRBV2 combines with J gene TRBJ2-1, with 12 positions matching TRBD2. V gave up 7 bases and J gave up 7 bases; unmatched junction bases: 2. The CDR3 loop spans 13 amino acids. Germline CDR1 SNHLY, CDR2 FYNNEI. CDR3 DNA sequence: TGTGCCAGCAAGACTAGCGGGAGAAATGAGCAGTTCTTC. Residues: CASKTSGRNEQFF.

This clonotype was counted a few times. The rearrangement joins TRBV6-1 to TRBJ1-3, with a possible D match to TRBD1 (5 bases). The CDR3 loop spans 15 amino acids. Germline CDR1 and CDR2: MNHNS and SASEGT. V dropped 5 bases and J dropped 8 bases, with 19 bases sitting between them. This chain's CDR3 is CASSRESGGLDTIYF. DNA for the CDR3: TGTGCCAGCAGTAGAGAAAGCGGGGGTTTAGACACCATATATTTT.

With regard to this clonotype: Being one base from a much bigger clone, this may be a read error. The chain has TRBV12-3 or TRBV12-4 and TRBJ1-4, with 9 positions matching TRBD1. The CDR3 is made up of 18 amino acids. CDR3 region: CASSSRDRELTTTEKLFF. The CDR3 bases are TGTGCCAGCAGTTCCCGGGACAGGGAGCTTACAACTACTGAAAAACTGTTTTTT.

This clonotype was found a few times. CDR3 region: CASSIGAGVYEQYF. CDR3 DNA sequence: TGTGCCAGTAGTATCGGGGCGGGAGTCTACGAGCAGTACTTC. The chain uses TRBV19 and TRBJ2-7; 7 bases are shared with TRBD2. The CDR3 covers 14 residues. The V segment lost 3 bases and the J segment 3 bases; nucleotides outside the gene matches: 5. From germline, CDR1 is LNHDA and CDR2 SQIVND (reference sequence).

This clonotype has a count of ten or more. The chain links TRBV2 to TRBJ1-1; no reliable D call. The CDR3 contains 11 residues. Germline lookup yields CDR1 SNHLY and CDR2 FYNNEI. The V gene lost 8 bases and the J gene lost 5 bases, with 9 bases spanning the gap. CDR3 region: CASALGTEAFF. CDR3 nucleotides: TGTGCCAGCGCGCTTGGGACTGAAGCTTTCTTT.

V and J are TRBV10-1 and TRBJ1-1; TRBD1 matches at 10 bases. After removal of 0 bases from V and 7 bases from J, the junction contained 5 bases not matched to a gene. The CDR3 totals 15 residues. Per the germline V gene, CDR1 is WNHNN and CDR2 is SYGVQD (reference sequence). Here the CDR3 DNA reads TGCGCCAGCAGTGAGTCTGACAGGGGGCGCGGTGAAGCTTTCTTT. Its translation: CASSESDRGRGEAFF.

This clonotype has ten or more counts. CDR3 loop: CASSLDRGLAFYTGELFF. The CDR3 DNA reads TGTGCCAGCAGCTTAGATAGGGGACTAGCGTTTTACACCGGGGAGCTGTTTTTT. V is TRBV11-3 and J is TRBJ2-2, with 10 bases matching TRBD2. This CDR3 contains 18 residues. V lost 0 bases, J lost 3 bases, and 7 bases stayed unmatched. Germline V gene data show CDR1 as SGHNT and CDR2 as YENEEA.

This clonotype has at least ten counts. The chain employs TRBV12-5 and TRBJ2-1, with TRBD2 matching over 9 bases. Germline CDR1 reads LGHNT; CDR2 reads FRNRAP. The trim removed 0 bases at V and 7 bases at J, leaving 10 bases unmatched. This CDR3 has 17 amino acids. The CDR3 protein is CASGLVVSGTSWNEQFF. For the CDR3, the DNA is TGTGCTAGTGGTTTGGTAGTAAGTGGGACTAGCTGGAATGAGCAGTTCTTC.

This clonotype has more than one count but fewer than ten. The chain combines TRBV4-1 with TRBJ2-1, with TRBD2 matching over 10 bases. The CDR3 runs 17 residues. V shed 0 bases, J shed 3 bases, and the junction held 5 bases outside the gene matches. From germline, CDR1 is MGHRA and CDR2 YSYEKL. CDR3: CASSQEPGLAVYNEQFF. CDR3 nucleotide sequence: TGCGCCAGCAGCCAAGAACCCGGACTAGCGGTCTACAATGAGCAGTTCTTC.

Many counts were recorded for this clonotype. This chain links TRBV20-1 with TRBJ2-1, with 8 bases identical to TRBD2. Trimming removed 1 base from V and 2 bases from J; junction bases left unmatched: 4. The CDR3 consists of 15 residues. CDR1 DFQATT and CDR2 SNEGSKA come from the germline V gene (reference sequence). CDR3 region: CSARVHGRAYNEQFF. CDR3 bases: TGCAGTGCTAGAGTGCACGGGAGGGCCTACAATGAGCAGTTCTTC.

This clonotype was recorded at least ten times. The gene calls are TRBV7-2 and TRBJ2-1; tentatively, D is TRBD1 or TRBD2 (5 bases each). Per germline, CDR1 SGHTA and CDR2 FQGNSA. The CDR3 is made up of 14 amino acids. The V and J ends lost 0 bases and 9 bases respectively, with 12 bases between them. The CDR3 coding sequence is TGTGCCAGCAGCTTAGCGGGGACCGCCAGTGAGCAGTTCTTC. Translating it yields CASSLAGTASEQFF. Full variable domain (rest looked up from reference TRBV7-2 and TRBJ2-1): GAGVSQSPSNKVTEKGKDVELRCDPISGHTALYWYRQSLGQGLEFLIYFQGNSAPDKSGLPSDRFSAERTGGSVSTLTIQRTQQEDSAVYLCASSLAGTASEQFFGPGTRLTVL.

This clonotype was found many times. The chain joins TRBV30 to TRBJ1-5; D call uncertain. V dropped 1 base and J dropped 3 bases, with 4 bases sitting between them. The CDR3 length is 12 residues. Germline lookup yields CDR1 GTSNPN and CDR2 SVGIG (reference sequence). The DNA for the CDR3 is TGTGCCTGGAGTGCTCCCAATCAGCCCCAGCATTTT. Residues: CAWSAPNQPQHF.

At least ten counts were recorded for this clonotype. Here the CDR3 DNA reads TGTGCCAGCAGCGCCCCCGGGACTAGCGGGATAAATGAGCAGTTCTTC. This encodes CASSAPGTSGINEQFF. The chain carries TRBV27 and TRBJ2-1; TRBD2 matches at 13 bases. Trimming took 6 bases from V and 7 from J; bases not matched to a gene: 9. This CDR3 is 16 amino acids long. CDR1 is MNHEY and CDR2 is SMNVEV in the germline V gene (reference sequence).

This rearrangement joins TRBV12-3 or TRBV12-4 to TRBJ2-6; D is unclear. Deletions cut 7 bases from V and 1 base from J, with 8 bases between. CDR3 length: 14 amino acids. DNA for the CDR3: TGTGCCAGCAAAAGGATTTCTGGGGCCAACGTCCTGACTTTC. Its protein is CASKRISGANVLTF.

CDR3 sequence (DNA): TGTGCCAGCAAGGGGACCGGATCAATACAGGGCTACACCTTC. Translation gives CASKGTGSIQGYTF. The chain is built from TRBV2 and TRBJ1-2, with a weak D call TRBD1 (5 bases). The V end lost 7 bases, the J end lost 8 bases, and 20 bases lay between the germline ends. CDR1 and CDR2 from the germline V gene are SNHLY and FYNNEI. The CDR3 consists of 14 residues.

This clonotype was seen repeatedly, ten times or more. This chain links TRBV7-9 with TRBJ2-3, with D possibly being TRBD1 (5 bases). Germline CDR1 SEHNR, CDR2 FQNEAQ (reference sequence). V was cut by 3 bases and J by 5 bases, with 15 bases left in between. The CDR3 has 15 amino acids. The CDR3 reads CASSFKFRQGDTQYF. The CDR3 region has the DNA TGTGCCAGCAGCTTCAAGTTCCGCCAGGGAGATACGCAGTATTTT. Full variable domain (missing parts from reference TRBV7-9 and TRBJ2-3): DTGVSQNPRHKITKRGQNVTFRCDPISEHNRLYWYRQTLGQGPEFLTYFQNEAQLEKSRLLSDRFSAERPKGSFSTLEIQRTEQGDSAMYLCASSFKFRQGDTQYFGPGTRLTVL.

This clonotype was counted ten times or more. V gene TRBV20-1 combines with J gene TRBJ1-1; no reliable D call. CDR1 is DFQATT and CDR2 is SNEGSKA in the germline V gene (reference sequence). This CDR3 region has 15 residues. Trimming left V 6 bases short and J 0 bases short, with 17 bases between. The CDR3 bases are TGCAGTGCGCCCCGAGGCGACGCCATGAACACTGAAGCTTTCTTT. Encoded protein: CSAPRGDAMNTEAFF.